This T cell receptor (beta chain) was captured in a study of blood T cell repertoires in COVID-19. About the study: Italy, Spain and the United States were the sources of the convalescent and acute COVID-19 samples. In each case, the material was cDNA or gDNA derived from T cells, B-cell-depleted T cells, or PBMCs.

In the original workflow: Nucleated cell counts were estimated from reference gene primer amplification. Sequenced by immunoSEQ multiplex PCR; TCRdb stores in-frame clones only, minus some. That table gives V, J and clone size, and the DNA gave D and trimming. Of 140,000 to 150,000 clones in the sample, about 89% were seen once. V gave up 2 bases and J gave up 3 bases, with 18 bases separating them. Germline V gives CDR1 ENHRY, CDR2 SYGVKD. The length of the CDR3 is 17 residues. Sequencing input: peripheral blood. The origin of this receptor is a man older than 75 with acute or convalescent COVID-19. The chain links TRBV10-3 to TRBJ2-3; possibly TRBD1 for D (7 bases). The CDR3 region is CAISETPTGTRTDTQYF. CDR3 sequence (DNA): TGTGCCATCAGTGAGACCCCGACAGGGACTCGGACAGATACGCAGTATTTT.